The 19 T cell receptor beta chains below were found in one sample sequenced in a study of T cells in Graves' hyperthyroidism and ophthalmopathy. Amplified TCR beta CDR3 regions came from RNA transcripts. TCR CDR3 underwent first-round RT-PCR with the HTBI primer set. MiXCR, run by TCRdb on the multiplex PCR reads, gives a single entry per CDR3 protein. The data show some 600,000 distinct CDR3 sequences, more than 11% seen once. Material for sequencing was blood. The source of these receptors is a woman in her thirties with Graves' hyperthyroidism that later progressed to Graves' ophthalmopathy.

The rearrangement uses TRBV27 and TRBJ1-5; tentatively, D is TRBD1 (5 bases). Germline CDR1 MNHEY, CDR2 SMNVEV (reference sequence). The CDR3 extends over 15 amino acids. Trimming shortened V by 3 bases and J by 1 base, and 10 bases separated the two germline ends. CDR3 nucleotides: TGTGCCAGCAGTTTCCGAGAGGGGAGCAATCAGCCCCAGCATTTT. Amino acid sequence: CASSFREGSNQPQHF.

This clonotype was picked up many times. The genes are TRBV28 and TRBJ2-2; 11 bases are shared with TRBD2. The germline CDR1 and CDR2 sequences are MDHEN and SYDVKM. V lost 6 bases and J lost 3; bases outside the gene matches: 3. The CDR3 is 15 amino acids. The CDR3 DNA reads as TGTGCCAGCAGCCGACTAGCGGGGTACACCGGGGAGCTGTTTTTT. It is translated as CASSRLAGYTGELFF.

This clonotype has ten or more counts. The rearrangement joins TRBV7-9 to TRBJ1-6, with D maybe TRBD1 (5 bases). Germline V gene sequence: CDR1 SEHNR, CDR2 FQNEAQ (reference sequence). Deletions cut 3 bases from V and 9 bases from J, with 9 bases between. The CDR3 totals 13 residues. CDR3 sequence (DNA): TGTGCCAGCAGCTTCGGGGCCCCTTCACCCCTCCACTTT. Encoded protein: CASSFGAPSPLHF.

The chain joins TRBV14 to TRBJ2-3; D is perhaps TRBD2 (6 bases). Germline assignment: CDR1 SGHDN and CDR2 FVKESK. This CDR3 is 14 amino acids long. Trimming pared 4 bases from V and 2 bases from J, leaving 10 bases between. CDR3 nucleotides: TGTGCCAGCAGCCGCCGGGACTTCACAGATACGCAGTATTTT. Translating it yields CASSRRDFTDTQYF. The full variable domain, rest sourced from reference TRBV14 and TRBJ2-3, is EAGVTQFPSHSVIEKGQTVTLRCDPISGHDNLYWYRRVMGKEIKFLLHFVKESKQDESGMPNNRFLAERTGGTYSTLKVQPAELEDSGVYFCASSRRDFTDTQYFGPGTRLTVL.

This clonotype was observed a handful of times. The chain links TRBV28 to TRBJ2-5; 9 bases are a match to TRBD2. V gave up 11 bases and J gave up 5 bases; unmatched junction bases: 12. The CDR3 consists of 14 residues. Germline CDR1 MDHEN, CDR2 SYDVKM. CDR3 in amino acids: CAAGASGTFETQYF. The CDR3 coding sequence is TGTGCCGCCGGGGCTAGCGGGACTTTCGAGACCCAGTACTTC.

This clonotype was counted between two and nine times. The rearrangement joins TRBV4-3 to TRBJ2-2; 7 bases are shared with TRBD1. Germline CDR1 LGHNA, CDR2 YSLEER. The CDR3 spans 16 residues. Germline trimming cut 0 bases from V and 4 bases from J; bases unmatched to any gene: 5. The CDR3 sequence: CASSQDMGQITGELFF. The CDR3 DNA follows: TGCGCCAGCAGCCAAGATATGGGACAGATCACCGGGGAGCTGTTTTTT.

The chain has TRBV6-1 and TRBJ2-7, with 11 bases that match TRBD1. The trim removed 10 bases at V and 9 bases at J, leaving 11 bases unmatched. Germline loops: CDR1 MNHNS, CDR2 SASEGT. The CDR3 contains 13 residues. The CDR3 sequence: CATRGQGGLGQYF. CDR3 DNA: TGTGCCACCCGGGGACAGGGGGGTTTGGGGCAGTACTTC.

The sample holds many counts of this clonotype. V and J are TRBV5-1 and TRBJ2-7; TRBD1 matches 7 bases. The CDR3 spans 16 residues. V trimming: 0 bases; J trimming: 6 bases; junction bases outside the gene matches: 12. The germline gives CDR1 SGHRS, CDR2 YFSETQ. CDR3 loop: CASSLDIEGASSEQYF. The DNA for the CDR3 is TGCGCCAGCAGCTTGGACATCGAGGGGGCATCATCCGAGCAGTACTTC.

The genes are TRBV28 and TRBJ2-4; 8 nucleotides align to TRBD2. From germline, CDR1 is MDHEN and CDR2 SYDVKM. The CDR3 has 13 amino acids. Trimming took 3 bases from V and 15 from J; bases not matched to a gene: 10. This chain's CDR3 is CASSLSSGRFLYF. The CDR3 nucleotides read TGTGCCAGCAGTTTGTCGAGCGGGAGATTTCTGTACTTC. The whole variable domain, filled in from reference TRBV28 and TRBJ2-4, reads DVKVTQSSRYLVKRTGEKVFLECVQDMDHENMFWYRQDPGLGLRLIYFSYDVKMKEKGDIPEGYSVSREKKERFSLILESASTNQTSMYLCASSLSSGRFLYFGAGTRLSVL.

This clonotype was seen ten or more times. The chain links TRBV9 to TRBJ2-2; D not certain. Germline V gene lookup returns CDR1 SGDLS and CDR2 YYNGEE. The CDR3 is made up of 14 amino acids. V was pared by 3 bases and J by 5 bases, with 11 bases between. The CDR3 bases are TGTGCCAGCAGCGCGGGTGTTGGTACCGGGGAGCTGTTTTTT. Protein product: CASSAGVGTGELFF.

This clonotype came up many times. The J gene is TRBJ2-2, the V gene TRBV28; TRBD1 agrees at 10 bases. V shed 6 bases and J 3 bases; nucleotides not matched to a gene: 7. Germline values: CDR1 MDHEN, CDR2 SYDVKM. The CDR3 sequence is 16 residues long. The CDR3 nucleotides read TGTGCCAGCAGGACAGGGGGCGAAGGGGACACCGGGGAGCTGTTTTTT. This codes for CASRTGGEGDTGELFF. The whole variable domain, remainder taken from reference TRBV28 and TRBJ2-2, is DVKVTQSSRYLVKRTGEKVFLECVQDMDHENMFWYRQDPGLGLRLIYFSYDVKMKEKGDIPEGYSVSREKKERFSLILESASTNQTSMYLCASRTGGEGDTGELFFGEGSRLTVL.

This clonotype was counted ten times or more. The chain uses TRBV12-3 or TRBV12-4 and TRBJ1-1; the D is unclear. CDR3 length equals 14 residues. Trimming cost V 7 bases and J 3 bases, with 15 bases left between them. The CDR3: CASMSRTGHTEAFF. The CDR3 DNA follows: TGTGCCAGCATGTCTCGGACGGGCCACACTGAAGCTTTCTTT.

This clonotype was seen repeatedly, ten times or more. The chain couples TRBV3-1 to TRBJ1-2; D uncertain. The germline CDR1 and CDR2 sequences are LGHDT and YNNKEL (reference sequence). This CDR3 region has 12 residues. The V and J ends lost 0 bases and 5 bases respectively, with 4 bases between them. CDR3 in amino acids: CASSQDVYGYTF. In DNA form, the CDR3 reads TGTGCCAGCAGCCAAGATGTGTATGGCTACACCTTC.

CDR3 bases: TGCGCCAGCAGCCAGGCGGGACTAGCGAGATATTCCTCCTACGAGCAGTACTTC. Translation gives CASSQAGLARYSSYEQYF. V and J are TRBV4-1 and TRBJ2-7; TRBD2 aligns across 10 bases. With 3 bases clipped from V and 0 bases from J, the junction kept 11 bases outside the gene matches. Germline V gene data show CDR1 as MGHRA and CDR2 as YSYEKL. The CDR3 has 18 amino acids.

In this sample, this clonotype turned up many times. This chain connects TRBV30 to TRBJ1-2; unclear D gene. Germline assignment: CDR1 GTSNPN and CDR2 SVGIG (reference sequence). There are 12 residues in the CDR3. V shed 3 bases and J shed 8 bases, with 13 bases lying between them. CDR3 bases: TGTGCCTGGAGCATAGGGTTACGGGGCTACACCTTC. It is translated as CAWSIGLRGYTF.

This clonotype was seen at least ten times. The rearrangement uses TRBV2 and TRBJ1-1, with D perhaps TRBD1 (6 bases). The CDR3 sequence is 18 residues long. V gave up 2 bases and J gave up 8 bases, with 27 bases separating them. Germline-derived CDR1 and CDR2 are SNHLY and FYNNEI. The CDR3 DNA follows: TGTGCCAGCAGTGAAAAAGGGGCAGGGACGGGGGCCAGGGCGGAAGCTTTCTTT. Protein: CASSEKGAGTGARAEAFF.

This clonotype was seen many times. The rearrangement links TRBV24-1 to TRBJ2-1; no clear D gene. From germline, CDR1 is KGHDR and CDR2 SFDVKD. V shed 1 base and J shed 7 bases, with 1 base lying between them. CDR3 size: 11 residues. The chain's CDR3 is CATSDFNEQFF. In DNA form, the CDR3 reads TGTGCCACCAGTGATTTTAATGAGCAGTTCTTC.

This clonotype occurred many times. The V and J genes are TRBV12-3 or TRBV12-4 and TRBJ1-5, with 11 bases lining up with TRBD1. The CDR3 length is 19 residues. After removal of 2 bases from V and 1 base from J, the junction contained 10 bases not matched to a gene. CDR3 residues: CASSLSGTGGLGSNQPQHF. CDR3 DNA sequence: TGTGCCAGCAGTTTATCAGGGACAGGGGGGTTGGGCAGCAATCAGCCCCAGCATTTT.

This clonotype was found many times. The rearrangement uses TRBV11-2 and TRBJ2-7; D is uncertain. CDR1 and CDR2 from the germline V gene are SGHAT and FQNNGV. The CDR3 is 14 amino acids. Trimming stripped 8 bases from V and 1 base from J, with 15 bases between. The CDR3: CASGYPPRSYEQYF. The DNA of the CDR3 is TGTGCCAGCGGATATCCGCCTAGGTCCTACGAGCAGTACTTC. Filled out from reference TRBV11-2 and TRBJ2-7, the complete variable domain reads EAGVAQSPRYKIIEKRQSVAFWCNPISGHATLYWYQQILGQGPKLLIQFQNNGVVDDSQLPKDRFSAERLKGVDSTLKIQPAKLEDSAVYLCASGYPPRSYEQYFGPGTRLTVT.